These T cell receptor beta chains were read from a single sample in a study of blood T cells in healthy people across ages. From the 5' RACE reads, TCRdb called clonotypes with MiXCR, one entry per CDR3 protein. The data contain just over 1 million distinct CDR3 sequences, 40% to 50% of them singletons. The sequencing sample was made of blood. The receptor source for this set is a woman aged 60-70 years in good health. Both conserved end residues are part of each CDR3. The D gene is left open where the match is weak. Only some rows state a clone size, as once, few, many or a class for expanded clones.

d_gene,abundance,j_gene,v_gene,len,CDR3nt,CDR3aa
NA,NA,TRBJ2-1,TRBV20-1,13,TGCAGTGCTAGGTCGCGCGGGACCAATGAGCAGTTCTTC,CSARSRGTNEQFF
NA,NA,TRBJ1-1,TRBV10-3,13,TGTGCCATCAGTAGGACGGATAACACTGAAGCTTTCTTT,CAISRTDNTEAFF
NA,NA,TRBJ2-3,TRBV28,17,TGTGCCAGCAGTTTAAGGAGGTCAGGGGTGGGCACAGATACGCAGTATTTT,CASSLRRSGVGTDTQYF
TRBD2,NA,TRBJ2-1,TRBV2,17,TGTGCCAGCCTTGGGGAGACTAGCGGGTTCTCCTACAATGAGCAGTTCTTC,CASLGETSGFSYNEQFF
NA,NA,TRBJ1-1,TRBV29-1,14,TGCAGCGTTGAAGGTCGACAGGCGAACACTGAAGCTTTCTTT,CSVEGRQANTEAFF
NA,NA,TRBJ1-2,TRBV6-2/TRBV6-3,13,TGTGCCAGTCGGGACCGCCTGGATGGGGGCTACACCTTC,CASRDRLDGGYTF
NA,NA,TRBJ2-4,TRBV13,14,TGTGCCAGCAGCTCGTGGGGAGCCAAAAACATTCAGTACTTC,CASSSWGAKNIQYF
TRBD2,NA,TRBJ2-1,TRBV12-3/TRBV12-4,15,TGTGCCAGCACCCGAGGGACTAGCGGGAGCAATGAGCAGTTCTTC,CASTRGTSGSNEQFF
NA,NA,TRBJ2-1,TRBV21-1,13,TGCGCCAGCAGCTTTCAGGGTAGCAATGAGCAGTTCTTC,CASSFQGSNEQFF
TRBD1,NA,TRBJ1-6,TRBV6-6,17,TGTGCCAGCAAAGACGGACAGGGACGCTCCTATAATTCACCCCTCCACTTT,CASKDGQGRSYNSPLHF
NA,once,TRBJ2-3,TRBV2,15,TGTGCCAGCAGTGAATCCGGACAGCCTCCCAATACGCAGTATTTT,CASSESGQPPNTQYF
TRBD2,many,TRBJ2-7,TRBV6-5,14,TGTGCCAGCAGGAAACTAGCGGGAGCGTACGAGCAGTACTTC,CASRKLAGAYEQYF
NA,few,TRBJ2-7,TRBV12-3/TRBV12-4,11,TGTGCCAGCAATTCCTGGGGGGCCCAGTACTTC,CASNSWGAQYF
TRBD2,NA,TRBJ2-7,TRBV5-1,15,TGCGCCAGCAGCCCGACCGGGACTAGTAGGGGCGAGCAGTACTTC,CASSPTGTSRGEQYF
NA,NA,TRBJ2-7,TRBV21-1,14,TGTGCCAGCCTCAAACAACCTCGACAGTACGAGCAGTACTTC,CASLKQPRQYEQYF
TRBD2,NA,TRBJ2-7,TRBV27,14,TGTGCCAGCAGTGGGGGGGGACGGTTTTACGAGCAGTACTTC,CASSGGGRFYEQYF
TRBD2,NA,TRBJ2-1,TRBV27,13,TGTGCCAGAAGACTAGCGGACTACAATGAGCAGTTCTTC,CARRLADYNEQFF
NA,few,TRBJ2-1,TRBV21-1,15,TGTGCCAGCAGCGCCCGGACTAGAGGGTGCGATGAGCAGTTCTTC,CASSARTRGCDEQFF
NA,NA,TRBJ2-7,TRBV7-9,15,TGTGCCAGCAGCTCCGCAGGGTCCTCACCCTACGAGCAGTACTTT,CASSSAGSSPYEQYF
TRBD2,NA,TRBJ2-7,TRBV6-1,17,TGTGCCAGCAGTGAAGCGTTGTCTCGGCTAGCGGGAGCCGAGCAGTACTTC,CASSEALSRLAGAEQYF
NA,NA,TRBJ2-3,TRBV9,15,TGTGCCAGCAGCCCCAGGGATGGCGCGACAGATACGCAGTATTTT,CASSPRDGATDTQYF
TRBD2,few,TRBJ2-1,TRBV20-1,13,TGCAGTACCTTGGGAGGGGCTAGGAATGAGCAGTTCTTC,CSTLGGARNEQFF
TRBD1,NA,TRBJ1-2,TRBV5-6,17,TGTGCCAGCAGCTTGGGGACAGGGGCGCCGAGGTCCTATGGCTACACCTTC,CASSLGTGAPRSYGYTF
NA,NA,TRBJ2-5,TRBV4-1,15,TGCGCCAGCAGCCAAGCTAACAGGGAGTGGGAGACCCAGTACTTC,CASSQANREWETQYF